This TCR beta chain originates from a study of T-cell memory formation after mild COVID-19. Germline V gives CDR1 SNHLY, CDR2 FYNNEI. The CDR3 extends over 13 amino acids. Trimming took 7 bases from V and 6 from J, leaving 15 bases between them. This clonotype turned up a few times. TCRdb re-called the 5' RACE reads with MiXCR, one entry per CDR3 protein. The repertoire includes hundreds of thousands of distinct CDR3 sequences, approximately 19% of them detected once, and around a fifth sits in the top ten. The TCR was taken from a man aged 18 to 29 who had mild COVID-19 (a few samples of this study predate the infection). Cell type and time point are not known. This chain joins TRBV2 and TRBJ1-1; D may be TRBD1 (5 bases). Sequences were obtained from PBMCs or a T cell subset sorted from them (not recorded which). This CDR3 reads CASTTGGLAEAFF. CDR3 bases: TGTGCCAGCACTACTGGGGGGTTGGCTGAAGCTTTCTTT.